This T cell receptor beta chain emerged from a study of cytomegalovirus exposure and HLA in healthy donors. Use of 60 Vbeta and 13 Jbeta primers characterized the PCR. Profiling relied on immunoSEQ multiplex PCR, and the TCRdb table lists in-frame clones only, not all of them. The profile shows 95,000 to 150,000 clones, roughly 70% of them singletons. The CDR3 has 13 residues. The germline gives CDR1 WSHSY, CDR2 SAAADI. V lost 6 bases, J lost 1 base, and 2 bases stayed unmatched. Material for sequencing was PBMCs. The chain carries TRBV10-2 and TRBJ1-1; 7 bases line up with TRBD1. This TCR derives from a man aged 30 to 39 in good health and CMV-seronegative. The CDR3 region has the DNA TGCGCCAGCAGGACAGGGACGAACACTGAAGCTTTCTTT. Its protein is CASRTGTNTEAFF.